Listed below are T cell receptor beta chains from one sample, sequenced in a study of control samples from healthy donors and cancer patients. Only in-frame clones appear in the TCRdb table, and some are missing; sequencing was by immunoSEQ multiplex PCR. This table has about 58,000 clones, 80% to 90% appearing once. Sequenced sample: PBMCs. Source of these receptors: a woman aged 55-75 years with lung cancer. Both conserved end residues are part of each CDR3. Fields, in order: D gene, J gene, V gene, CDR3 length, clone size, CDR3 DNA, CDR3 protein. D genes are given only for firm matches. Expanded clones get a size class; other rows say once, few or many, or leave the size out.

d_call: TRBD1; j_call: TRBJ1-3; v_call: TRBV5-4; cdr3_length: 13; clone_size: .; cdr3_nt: TGTGCCAGCAGCTTGGGGGTCCTCGGGACAGGTGATTTT; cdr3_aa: CASSLGVLGTGDF
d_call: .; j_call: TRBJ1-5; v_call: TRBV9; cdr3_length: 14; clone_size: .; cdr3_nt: TGTGCCAGCAGCGTAGACGGGGCGAATCAGCCCCAGCATTTT; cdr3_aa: CASSVDGANQPQHF
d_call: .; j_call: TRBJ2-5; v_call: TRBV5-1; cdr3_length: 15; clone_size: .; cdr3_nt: TGCGCCAGCAGTCTGGCGGGCGTGGGGCAAGAGACCCAGTACTTC; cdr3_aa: CASSLAGVGQETQYF
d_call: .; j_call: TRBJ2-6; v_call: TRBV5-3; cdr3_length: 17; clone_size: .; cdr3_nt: TGTGCCAGAAGCTTCCCGACAGGCCACTCTGGGGCCAACGTCCTGACTTTC; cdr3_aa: CARSFPTGHSGANVLTF
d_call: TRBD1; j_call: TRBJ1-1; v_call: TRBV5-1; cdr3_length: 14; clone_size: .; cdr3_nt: TGCGCCAGCGCCGGACAGGGGGCGAACACTGAAGCTTTCTTT; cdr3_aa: CASAGQGANTEAFF
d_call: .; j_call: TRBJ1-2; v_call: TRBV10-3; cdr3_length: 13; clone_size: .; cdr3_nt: TGTGCCATCAGTGAGTCGAGGGAATATGGCTACACCTTC; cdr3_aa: CAISESREYGYTF
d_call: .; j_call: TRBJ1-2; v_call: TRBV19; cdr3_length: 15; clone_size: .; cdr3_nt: TGTGCCAGTAATGCCCCTAGGGACACAGACTATGGCTACACCTTC; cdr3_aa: CASNAPRDTDYGYTF
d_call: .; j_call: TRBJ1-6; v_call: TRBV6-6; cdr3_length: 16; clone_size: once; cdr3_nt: TGTGCCAGCAGTTCCTCTAGCGGGGACCGAAATTCACCCCTCCACTTT; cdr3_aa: CASSSSSGDRNSPLHF
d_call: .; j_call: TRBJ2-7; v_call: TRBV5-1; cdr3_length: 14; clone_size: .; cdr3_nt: TGCGCCAGCAGCTTGGGGACCGCTGACTACGAGCAGTACTTC; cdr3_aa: CASSLGTADYEQYF
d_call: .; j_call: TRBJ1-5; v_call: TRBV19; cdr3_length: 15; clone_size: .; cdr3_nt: TGTGCCAGTAGTACCCAAGGGGGAAGCAATCAGCCCCAGCATTTT; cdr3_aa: CASSTQGGSNQPQHF
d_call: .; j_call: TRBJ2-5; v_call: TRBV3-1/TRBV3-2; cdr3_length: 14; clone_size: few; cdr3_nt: TGTGCCAGCAGCCACGTGCAGTCCCAAGAGACCCAGTACTTC; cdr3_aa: CASSHVQSQETQYF
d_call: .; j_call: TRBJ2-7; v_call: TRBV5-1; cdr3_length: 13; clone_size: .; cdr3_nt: TGCGCCAGCAGCTGGCAGGATTCCTACGAGCAGTACTTC; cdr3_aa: CASSWQDSYEQYF
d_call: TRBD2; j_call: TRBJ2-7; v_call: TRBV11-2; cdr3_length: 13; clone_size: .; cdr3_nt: TGTGCCAGCAGCCCGACTAGCGGGTACGAGCAGTACTTC; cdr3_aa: CASSPTSGYEQYF
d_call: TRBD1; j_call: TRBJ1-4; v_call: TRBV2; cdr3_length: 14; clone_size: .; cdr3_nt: TGTGCCAGCGCTTACAGGGGAACGGGTGAAAAACTGTTTTTT; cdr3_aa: CASAYRGTGEKLFF
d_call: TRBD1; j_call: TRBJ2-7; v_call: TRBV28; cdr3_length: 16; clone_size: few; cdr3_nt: TGTGCCAGCAGTTTCCTTTCCGGGGACAGGCGCGACGAGCAGTACTTC; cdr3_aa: CASSFLSGDRRDEQYF
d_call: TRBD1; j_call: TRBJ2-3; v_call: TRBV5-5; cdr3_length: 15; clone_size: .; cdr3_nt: TGTGCCAGCAGCGGAACGGGACAGGGCCCCGATACGCAGTATTTT; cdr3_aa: CASSGTGQGPDTQYF
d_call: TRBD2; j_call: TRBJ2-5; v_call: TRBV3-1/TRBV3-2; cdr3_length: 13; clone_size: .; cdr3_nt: TGTGCCAGCAACCACTTAGCGGGAGAGACCCAGTACTTC; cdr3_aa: CASNHLAGETQYF
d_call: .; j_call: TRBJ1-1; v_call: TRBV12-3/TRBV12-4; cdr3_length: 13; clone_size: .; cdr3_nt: TGTGCCAGCAGTTCGGGGTTTGGAACTGAAGCTTTCTTT; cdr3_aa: CASSSGFGTEAFF
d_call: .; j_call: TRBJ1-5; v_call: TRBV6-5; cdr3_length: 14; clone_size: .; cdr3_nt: TGTGCCAGCAGTTACGGGAAGGGCTATCAGCCCCAGCATTTT; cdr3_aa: CASSYGKGYQPQHF
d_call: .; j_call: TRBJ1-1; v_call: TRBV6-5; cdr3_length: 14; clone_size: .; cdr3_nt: TGTGCCAGCAGCAGACAGTACCTAAACACTGAAGCTTTCTTT; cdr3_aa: CASSRQYLNTEAFF
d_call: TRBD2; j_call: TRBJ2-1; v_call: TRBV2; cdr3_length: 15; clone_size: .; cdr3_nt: TGTGCCACCGACGGAACTAGCGGGAGAGGAAATGAGCAGTTCTTC; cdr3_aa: CATDGTSGRGNEQFF
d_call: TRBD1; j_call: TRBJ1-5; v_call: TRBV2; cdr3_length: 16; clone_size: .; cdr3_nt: TGTGCCAGCCGGCCTGACAGGGCGGGGAGCAATCAGCCCCAGCATTTT; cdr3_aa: CASRPDRAGSNQPQHF
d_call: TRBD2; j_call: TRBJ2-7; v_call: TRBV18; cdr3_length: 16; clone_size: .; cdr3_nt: TGTGCCAGCTCACCACCGGGTCGGGAGGGCCTCTACGAGCAGTACTTC; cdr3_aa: CASSPPGREGLYEQYF
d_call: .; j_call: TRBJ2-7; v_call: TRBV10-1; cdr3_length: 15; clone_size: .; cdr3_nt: TGCGCCAGCAGTGAGTCAACAGGGCACTGGTACGAGCAGTACTTC; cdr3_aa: CASSESTGHWYEQYF
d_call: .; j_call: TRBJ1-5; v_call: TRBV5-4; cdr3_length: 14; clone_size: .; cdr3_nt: TGTGCCAGCAGCGAACAGGGTTCGAGCCAGCCCCAGCATTTT; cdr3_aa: CASSEQGSSQPQHF
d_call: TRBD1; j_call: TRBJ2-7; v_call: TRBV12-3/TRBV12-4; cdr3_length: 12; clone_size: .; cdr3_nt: TGTGCCAGCAGTCCAGGGGGCGCCGAGCAGTACTTC; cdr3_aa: CASSPGGAEQYF
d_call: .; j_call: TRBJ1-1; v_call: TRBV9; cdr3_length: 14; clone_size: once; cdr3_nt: TGTGCCAGCAGCGCCGGACAGATGAACACTGAAGCTTTCTTT; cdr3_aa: CASSAGQMNTEAFF
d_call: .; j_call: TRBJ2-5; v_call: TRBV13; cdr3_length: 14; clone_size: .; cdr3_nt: TGTGCCAGCAGCTTAGATCCTAGCTCGGAGACCCAGTACTTC; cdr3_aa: CASSLDPSSETQYF
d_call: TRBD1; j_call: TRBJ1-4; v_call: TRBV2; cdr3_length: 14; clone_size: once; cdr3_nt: TGTGCCACCGAGGAGGGACAGCTTAATGAAAAACTGTTTTTT; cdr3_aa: CATEEGQLNEKLFF
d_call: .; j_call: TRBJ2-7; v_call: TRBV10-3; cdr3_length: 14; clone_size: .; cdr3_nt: TGTGCCATCAGTGATAGCGGCAGAAGCTACGAGCAGTACTTC; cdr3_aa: CAISDSGRSYEQYF
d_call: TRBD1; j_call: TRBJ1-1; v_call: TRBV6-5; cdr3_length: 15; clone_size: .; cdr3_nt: TGTGCCCGCGGGGGAAAGGGACAGGTGAACACTGAAGCTTTCTTT; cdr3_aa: CARGGKGQVNTEAFF
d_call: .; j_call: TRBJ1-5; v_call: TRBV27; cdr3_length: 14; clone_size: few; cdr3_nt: TGTGCCAGCAGCGCCGTGGGGGGGTCGGAGCCCCAGCATTTT; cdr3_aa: CASSAVGGSEPQHF
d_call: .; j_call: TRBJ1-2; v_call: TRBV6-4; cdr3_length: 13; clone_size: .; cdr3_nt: TGTGCCAGCAGTCGGGAGACAGCCAGCTCTGTCACCTTC; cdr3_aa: CASSRETASSVTF
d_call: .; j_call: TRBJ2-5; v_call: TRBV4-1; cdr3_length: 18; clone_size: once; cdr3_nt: TGCGCCAGCAGCCAAGGGGGCCGTCGGGGGTTGATGACTGAGACCCAGTACTTC; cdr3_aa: CASSQGGRRGLMTETQYF
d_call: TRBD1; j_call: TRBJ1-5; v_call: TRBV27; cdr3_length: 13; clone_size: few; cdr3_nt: TGTGCCAGCAGTAAGGACAGGAATCAGCCCCAGCATTTT; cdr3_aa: CASSKDRNQPQHF
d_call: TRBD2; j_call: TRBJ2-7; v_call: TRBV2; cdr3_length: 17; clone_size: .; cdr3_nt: TGTGCCAGCAAACAGAGCGAAACTAGCGTCCTGTCCTACGAGCAGTACTTC; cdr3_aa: CASKQSETSVLSYEQYF
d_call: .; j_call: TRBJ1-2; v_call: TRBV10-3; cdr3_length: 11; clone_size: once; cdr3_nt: TGTGCCATCAGAGCCGGCGGTGGCTACACCTTC; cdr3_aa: CAIRAGGGYTF
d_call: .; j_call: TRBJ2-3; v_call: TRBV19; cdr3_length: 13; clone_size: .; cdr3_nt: TGTGCCAGTAGGGCCGACTTCACAGATACGCAGTATTTT; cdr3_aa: CASRADFTDTQYF
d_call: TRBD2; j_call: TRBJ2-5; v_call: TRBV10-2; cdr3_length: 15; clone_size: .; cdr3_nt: TGCGCCAGCAGTGAGTCGGGAGGGGTGGGGGAGACCCAGTACTTC; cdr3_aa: CASSESGGVGETQYF
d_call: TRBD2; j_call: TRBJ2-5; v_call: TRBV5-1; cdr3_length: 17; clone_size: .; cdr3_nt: TGCGCCAGCAGCTGGGGGACTAGCGGGGGGACCCAAGAGACCCAGTACTTC; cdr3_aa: CASSWGTSGGTQETQYF
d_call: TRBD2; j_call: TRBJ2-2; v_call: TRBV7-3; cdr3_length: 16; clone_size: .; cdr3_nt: TGTGCCAGCAGTCCCGGACTAGCGGTTAACACCGGGGAGCTGTTTTTT; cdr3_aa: CASSPGLAVNTGELFF
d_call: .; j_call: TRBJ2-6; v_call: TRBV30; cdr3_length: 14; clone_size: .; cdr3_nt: TGTGCCTGGAGTGTAGGGCTGGGGGCCAACGTCCTGACTTTC; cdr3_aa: CAWSVGLGANVLTF
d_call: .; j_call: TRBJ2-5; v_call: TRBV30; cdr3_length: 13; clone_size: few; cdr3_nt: TGTGCCTGGAGGACCGGGTACCAAGAGACCCAGTACTTC; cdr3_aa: CAWRTGYQETQYF
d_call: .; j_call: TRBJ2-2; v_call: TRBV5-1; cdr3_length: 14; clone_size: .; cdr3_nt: TGCGCCAGCAGTAGGGACTCAAACACCGGGGAGCTGTTTTTT; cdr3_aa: CASSRDSNTGELFF